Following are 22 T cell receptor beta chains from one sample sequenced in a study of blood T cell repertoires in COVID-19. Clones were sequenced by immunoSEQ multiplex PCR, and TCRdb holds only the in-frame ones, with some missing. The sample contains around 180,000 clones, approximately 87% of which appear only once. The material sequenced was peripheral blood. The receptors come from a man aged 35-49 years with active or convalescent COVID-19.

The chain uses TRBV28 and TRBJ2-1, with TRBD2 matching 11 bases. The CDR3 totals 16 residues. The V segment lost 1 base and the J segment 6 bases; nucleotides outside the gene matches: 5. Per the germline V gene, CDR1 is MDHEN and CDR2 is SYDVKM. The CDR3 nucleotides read TGTGCCAGCAGTTTATTCAGGACTAGCGGGCGCAATGAGCAGTTCTTC. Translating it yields CASSLFRTSGRNEQFF.

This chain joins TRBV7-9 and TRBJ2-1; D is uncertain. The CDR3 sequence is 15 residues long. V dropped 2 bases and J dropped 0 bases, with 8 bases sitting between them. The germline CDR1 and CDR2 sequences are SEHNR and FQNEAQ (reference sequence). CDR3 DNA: TGTGCCAGCAGCTTATCAACAAGCTCCTACAATGAGCAGTTCTTC. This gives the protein CASSLSTSSYNEQFF.

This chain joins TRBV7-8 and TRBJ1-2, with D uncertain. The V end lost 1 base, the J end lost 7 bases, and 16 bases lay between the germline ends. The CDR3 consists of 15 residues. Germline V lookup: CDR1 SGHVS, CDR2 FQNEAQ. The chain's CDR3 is CASSLERLPPTGYTF. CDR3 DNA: TGTGCCAGCAGCTTAGAGCGACTACCCCCCACTGGCTACACCTTC.

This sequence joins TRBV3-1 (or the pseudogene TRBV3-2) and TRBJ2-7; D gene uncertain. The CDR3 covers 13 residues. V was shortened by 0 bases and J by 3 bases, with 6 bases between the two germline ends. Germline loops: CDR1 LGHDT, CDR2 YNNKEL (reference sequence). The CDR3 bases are TGTGCCAGCAGCCAAGATCGGAGCTACGAGCAGTACTTC. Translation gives CASSQDRSYEQYF.

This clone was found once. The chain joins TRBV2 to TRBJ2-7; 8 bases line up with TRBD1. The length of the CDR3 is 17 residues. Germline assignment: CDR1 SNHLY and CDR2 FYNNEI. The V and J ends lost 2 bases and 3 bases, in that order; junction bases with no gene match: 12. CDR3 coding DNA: TGTGCCAGCAGTGAACCTTACAGGGGGACGGGGGACTACGAGCAGTACTTC. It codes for CASSEPYRGTGDYEQYF.

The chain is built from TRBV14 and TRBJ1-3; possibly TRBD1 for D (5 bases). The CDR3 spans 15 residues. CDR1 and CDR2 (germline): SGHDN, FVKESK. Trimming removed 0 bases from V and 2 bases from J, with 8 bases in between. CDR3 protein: CASSQEGRAGNTIYF. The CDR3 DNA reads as TGTGCCAGCAGCCAAGAGGGCAGGGCTGGAAACACCATATATTTT.

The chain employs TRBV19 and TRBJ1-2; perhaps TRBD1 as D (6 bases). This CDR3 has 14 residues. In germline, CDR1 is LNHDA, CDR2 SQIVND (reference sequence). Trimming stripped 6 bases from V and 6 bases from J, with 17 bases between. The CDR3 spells CASSAPGQSNGYTF. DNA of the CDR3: TGTGCCAGTAGCGCCCCTGGACAGTCTAATGGCTACACCTTC.

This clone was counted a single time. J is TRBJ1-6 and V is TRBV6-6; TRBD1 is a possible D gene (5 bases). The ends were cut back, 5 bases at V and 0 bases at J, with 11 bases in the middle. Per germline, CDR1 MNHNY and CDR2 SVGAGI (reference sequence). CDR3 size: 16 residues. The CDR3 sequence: CASSRRDSSYNSPLHF. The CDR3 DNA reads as TGTGCCAGCAGTCGAAGAGACAGCTCCTATAATTCACCCCTCCACTTT.

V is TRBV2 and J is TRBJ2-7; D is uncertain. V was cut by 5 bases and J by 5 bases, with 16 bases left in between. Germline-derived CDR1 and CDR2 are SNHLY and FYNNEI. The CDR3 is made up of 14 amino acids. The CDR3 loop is CASSYVLAVHEQYF. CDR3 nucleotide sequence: TGTGCCAGCAGTTACGTTCTGGCGGTACACGAGCAGTACTTC.

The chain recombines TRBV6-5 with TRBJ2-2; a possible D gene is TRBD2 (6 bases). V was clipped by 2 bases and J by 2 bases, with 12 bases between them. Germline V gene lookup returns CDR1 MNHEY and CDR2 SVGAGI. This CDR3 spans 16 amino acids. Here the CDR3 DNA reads TGTGCCAGCAGTTACGAAGGCGGGGCTAACACCGGGGAGCTGTTTTTT. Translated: CASSYEGGANTGELFF.

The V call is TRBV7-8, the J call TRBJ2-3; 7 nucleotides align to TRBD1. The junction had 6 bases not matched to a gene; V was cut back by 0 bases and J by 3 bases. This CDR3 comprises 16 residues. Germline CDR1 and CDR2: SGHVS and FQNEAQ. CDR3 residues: CASSLAGAGGTDTQYF. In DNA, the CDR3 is TGTGCCAGCAGCTTAGCTGGAGCAGGGGGTACAGATACGCAGTATTTT. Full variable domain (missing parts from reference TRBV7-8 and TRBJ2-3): GAGVSQSPRYKVAKRGQDVALRCDPISGHVSLFWYQQALGQGPEFLTYFQNEAQLDKSGLPSDRFFAERPEGSVSTLKIQRTQQEDSAVYLCASSLAGAGGTDTQYFGPGTRLTVL.

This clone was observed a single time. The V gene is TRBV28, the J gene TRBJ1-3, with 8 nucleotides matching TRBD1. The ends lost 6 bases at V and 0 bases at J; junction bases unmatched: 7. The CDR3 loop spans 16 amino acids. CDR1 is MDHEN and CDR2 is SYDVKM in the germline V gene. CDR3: CASSYRGIVSGNTIYF. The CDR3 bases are TGTGCCAGCAGCTACAGGGGGATAGTCTCTGGAAACACCATATATTTT.

DNA for the CDR3: TGTGCCACCAGTGATCCCCGGACAGGGGGACCGAACACCGGGGAGCTGTTTTTT. Translation gives CATSDPRTGGPNTGELFF. The chain couples TRBV24-1 to TRBJ2-2, with 10 bases identical to TRBD1. The CDR3 is 18 residues long. Germline loops: CDR1 KGHDR, CDR2 SFDVKD. Germline trimming cut 3 bases from V and 0 bases from J; bases unmatched to any gene: 6.

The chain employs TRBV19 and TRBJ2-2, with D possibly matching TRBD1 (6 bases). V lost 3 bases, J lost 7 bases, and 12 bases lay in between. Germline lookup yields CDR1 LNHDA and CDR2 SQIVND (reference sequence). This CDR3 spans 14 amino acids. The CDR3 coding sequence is TGTGCCAGTAGTATTCCAGGGGCCATCGGGGAGCTGTTTTTT. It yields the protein CASSIPGAIGELFF.

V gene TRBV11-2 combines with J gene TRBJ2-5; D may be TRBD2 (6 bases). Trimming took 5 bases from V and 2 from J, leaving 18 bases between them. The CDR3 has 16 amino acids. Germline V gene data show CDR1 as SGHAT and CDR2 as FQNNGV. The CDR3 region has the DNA TGTGCCAGCAGCCGAGGAGGGCTCCCGGCGCAAGAGACCCAGTACTTC. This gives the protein CASSRGGLPAQETQYF.

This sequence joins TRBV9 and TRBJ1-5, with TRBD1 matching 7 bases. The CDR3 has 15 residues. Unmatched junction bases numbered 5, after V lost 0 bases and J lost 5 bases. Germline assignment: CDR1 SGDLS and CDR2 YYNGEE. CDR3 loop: CASSVEGQGDQPQHF. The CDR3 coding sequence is TGTGCCAGCAGCGTAGAGGGGCAGGGGGATCAGCCCCAGCATTTT.

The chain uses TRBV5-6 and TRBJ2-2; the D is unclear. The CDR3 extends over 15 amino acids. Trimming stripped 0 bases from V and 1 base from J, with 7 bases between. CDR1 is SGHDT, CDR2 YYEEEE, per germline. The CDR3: CASSLVTLNTGELFF. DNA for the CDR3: TGTGCCAGCAGCTTGGTCACATTGAACACCGGGGAGCTGTTTTTT.

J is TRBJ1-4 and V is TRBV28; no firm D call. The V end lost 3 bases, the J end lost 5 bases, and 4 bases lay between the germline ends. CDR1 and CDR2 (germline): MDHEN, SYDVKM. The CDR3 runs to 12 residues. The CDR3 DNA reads TGTGCCAGCAGTTTCCTCAATGAAAAACTGTTTTTT. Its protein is CASSFLNEKLFF.

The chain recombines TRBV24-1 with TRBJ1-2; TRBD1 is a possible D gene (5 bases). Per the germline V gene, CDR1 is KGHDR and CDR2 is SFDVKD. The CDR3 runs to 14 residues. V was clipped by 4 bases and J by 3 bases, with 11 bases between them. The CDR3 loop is CATSDPPRDYGYTF. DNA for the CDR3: TGTGCCACCAGTGACCCTCCCAGGGACTATGGCTACACCTTC.

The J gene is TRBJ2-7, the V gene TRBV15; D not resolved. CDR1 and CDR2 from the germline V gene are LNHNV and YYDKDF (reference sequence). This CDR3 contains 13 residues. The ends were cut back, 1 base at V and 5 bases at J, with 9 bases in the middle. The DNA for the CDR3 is TGTGCCACCAGCAGAGCAGGTGTCAACGAGCAGTACTTC. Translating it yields CATSRAGVNEQYF.

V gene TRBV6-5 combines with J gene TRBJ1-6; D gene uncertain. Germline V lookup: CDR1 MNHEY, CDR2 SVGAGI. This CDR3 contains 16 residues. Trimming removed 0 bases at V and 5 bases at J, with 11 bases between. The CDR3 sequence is CASSYSGRVHNSPLHF. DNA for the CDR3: TGTGCCAGCAGTTACTCTGGGAGGGTCCATAATTCACCCCTCCACTTT.

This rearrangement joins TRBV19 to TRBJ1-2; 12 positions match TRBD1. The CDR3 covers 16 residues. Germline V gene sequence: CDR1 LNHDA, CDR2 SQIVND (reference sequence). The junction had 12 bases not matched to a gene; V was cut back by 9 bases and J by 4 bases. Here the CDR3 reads CASADGTGGVFYGYTF. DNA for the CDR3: TGTGCCAGCGCCGACGGGACAGGGGGCGTCTTCTATGGCTACACCTTC.